Shown below are 27 T cell receptor beta chains from a single sample sequenced in a study of shared clonotypes between healthy human individuals. Measured with immunoSEQ multiplex PCR; TCRdb has only the in-frame clones, and not every one. Here the sample spans roughly 380,000 clones, 90% to 97% being singletons. Input material: memory CD8+ T cells sorted from blood. Subset specified: CD45RO+ cells pooled with CCR7-negative TemRA cells. The receptors stem from a man aged 25 to 40 in good health.

The chain carries TRBV18 and TRBJ2-5, with D perhaps matching TRBD1 (5 bases). V lost 3 bases and J 2 bases, leaving 16 bases between the germline ends. Per the germline V gene, CDR1 is KGHSH and CDR2 is LQKENI. The CDR3 is made up of 16 amino acids. Here the CDR3 reads CASSPQLGVIQETQYF. The CDR3 region has the DNA TGTGCCAGCTCACCCCAGCTAGGGGTAATACAAGAGACCCAGTACTTC.

In nucleotides, the CDR3 is TGCAGCGTCCAGCGTGGGGGGCTAGCCTACGAGCAGTACTTC. It encodes CSVQRGGLAYEQYF. The rearrangement joins TRBV29-1 to TRBJ2-7; D is possibly TRBD1 or TRBD2 (6 bases each). Germline V gives CDR1 SQVTM, CDR2 ANQGSEA. V was trimmed by 6 bases and J by 2 bases, leaving 17 bases between them. CDR3 size: 14 residues.

The chain uses TRBV7-2 and TRBJ2-7; tentative D call: TRBD1 (6 bases). CDR1 and CDR2 (germline): SGHTA, FQGNSA. The CDR3 runs 13 residues. V gave up 5 bases and J gave up 6 bases, with 14 bases separating them. CDR3 coding DNA: TGTGCCAGCAGCACCAGGGGAGAGGCCGAGCAGTACTTC. This gives the protein CASSTRGEAEQYF.

This chain links TRBV15 with TRBJ2-1; no clear D gene. The germline gives CDR1 LNHNV, CDR2 YYDKDF (reference sequence). With 5 bases removed from V and 0 bases from J, the gap between germline ends came to 11 bases. The CDR3 sequence is 15 residues long. CDR3 protein: CATSASSTSYNEQFF. The CDR3 bases are TGTGCCACCAGCGCATCCAGTACCTCCTACAATGAGCAGTTCTTC.

To note about this clone: Different DNA sequences within this sample yield the same CDR3. J is TRBJ2-7 and V is TRBV28; perhaps TRBD1 as D (5 bases). The CDR3 sequence is 12 residues long. The V and J ends lost 6 bases and 2 bases respectively, with 8 bases between them. Germline V gene data show CDR1 as MDHEN and CDR2 as SYDVKM. The CDR3 loop is CASRGQTYEQYF. The CDR3 DNA is TGTGCCAGCAGGGGGCAAACCTACGAGCAGTACTTC.

The V gene is TRBV28, the J gene TRBJ2-7, with D tentatively TRBD1 (5 bases). CDR1 is MDHEN, CDR2 SYDVKM, per germline. V gave up 6 bases and J gave up 0 bases, with 15 bases separating them. The CDR3 sequence is 15 residues long. This CDR3 is CASSRTSSSSYEQYF. DNA of the CDR3: TGTGCCAGCAGCCGGACATCCTCTAGCTCCTACGAGCAGTACTTC.

The rearrangement links TRBV9 to TRBJ1-2; 7 nucleotides match TRBD1. The CDR3 is 17 amino acids. Germline V gene data show CDR1 as SGDLS and CDR2 as YYNGEE. Germline trimming cut 1 base from V and 7 bases from J; bases unmatched to any gene: 16. DNA for the CDR3: TGTGCCAGCAGCGTACCCACCCGAGGAGGGGGCTTGTCTGGCTACACCTTC. Its translation: CASSVPTRGGGLSGYTF.

The chain joins TRBV11-2 to TRBJ2-1; D gene ambiguous. Germline lookup yields CDR1 SGHAT and CDR2 FQNNGV. The germline V and J ends were trimmed by 6 bases and 1 base, with 13 bases remaining between them. This CDR3 contains 15 residues. This chain's CDR3 is CASSRVGGSYNEQFF. CDR3 coding DNA: TGTGCCAGCAGTCGGGTGGGCGGATCCTACAATGAGCAGTTCTTC.

The V call is TRBV7-2, the J call TRBJ2-1; D is unclear. Germline V gene lookup returns CDR1 SGHTA and CDR2 FQGNSA. Trimming pared 4 bases from V and 7 bases from J, leaving 14 bases between. The CDR3 covers 14 residues. CDR3 sequence reads: CASSYSPPFNEQFF. CDR3 in DNA: TGTGCCAGCAGCTATTCCCCCCCCTTTAATGAGCAGTTCTTC.

This rearrangement joins TRBV18 to TRBJ2-2; 9 bases align to TRBD1. This CDR3 contains 14 residues. The V gene end was trimmed by 6 bases and the J gene end by 3 bases; junction bases not matched to a gene: 2. Germline-derived CDR1 and CDR2 are KGHSH and LQKENI. The chain's CDR3 is CASSRDRDTGELFF. DNA for the CDR3: TGTGCCAGCTCTCGGGACAGGGACACCGGGGAGCTGTTTTTT.

V and J are TRBV12-2 and TRBJ2-7. TRBV12-2 is termed a pseudogene. This CDR3 spans 11 amino acids. CDR3 coding DNA: TGTGCAAGTCGCTTAGGCTACGAGCAGTACTTC. Protein sequence: CASRLGYEQYF.

In regard to this clone: One end of the junction varies from germline; a read error may be responsible. The chain joins TRBV11-2 to TRBJ2-7, with D maybe TRBD1 (6 bases). CDR1 is SGHAT, CDR2 FQNNGV, per germline. The CDR3 extends over 12 amino acids. Here the CDR3 DNA reads TGTGCCAGCAGCCCCCCCTCCGGGACAAGGGATTTC. The encoded protein is CASSPPSGTRDF. Drawing the rest from reference TRBV11-2 and TRBJ2-7, the complete variable domain is EAGVAQSPRYKIIEKRQSVAFWCNPISGHATLYWYQQILGQGPKLLIQFQNNGVVDDSQLPKDRFSAERLKGVDSTLKIQPAKLEDSAVYLCASSPPSGTRDFGPGTRLTVT.

V and J are TRBV30 and TRBJ2-7; 11 nucleotides match TRBD2. Germline values: CDR1 GTSNPN, CDR2 SVGIG (reference sequence). Losses at the gene ends were 2 bases for V and 4 bases for J; bases not matched to a gene: 7. The length of the CDR3 is 15 residues. The DNA for the CDR3 is TGTGCCTGGAGTATCCCGCCTAGCGGGAGGTACGAGCAGTACTTC. Its translation: CAWSIPPSGRYEQYF.

The chain joins TRBV7-9 to TRBJ2-5, with D perhaps TRBD2 (7 bases). V was trimmed by 5 bases and J by 5 bases, leaving 15 bases between them. The germline CDR1 and CDR2 sequences are SEHNR and FQNEAQ (reference sequence). CDR3 size: 14 residues. The CDR3, as DNA: TGTGCCAGCAGCGGCGTGGGGGGGGCTGAGACCCAGTACTTC. Translating it yields CASSGVGGAETQYF.

The rearrangement joins TRBV5-6 to TRBJ2-1; the D gene is possibly TRBD1 (6 bases). V lost 4 bases to trimming and J lost 9 bases, with 11 bases between them. Germline V lookup: CDR1 SGHDT, CDR2 YYEEEE. The CDR3 is 12 amino acids. The CDR3 DNA follows: TGTGCCAGCAGCCTACAGGGTGGTGAGCAGTTCTTC. Residues: CASSLQGGEQFF.

The rearrangement uses TRBV28 and TRBJ1-2; D is uncertain. V lost 8 bases and J 4 bases, leaving 17 bases between the germline ends. CDR3 length: 14 residues. The germline V gene has CDR1 MDHEN and CDR2 SYDVKM. The CDR3 here is CASCLGSRIYGYTF. CDR3 sequence (DNA): TGTGCCAGCTGTCTAGGCAGCCGAATCTATGGCTACACCTTC.

The chain uses TRBV4-1 and TRBJ2-2; the D gene is possibly TRBD2 (6 bases). The CDR3 runs 20 residues. V lost 0 bases and J 2 bases, leaving 22 bases between the germline ends. In germline, CDR1 is MGHRA, CDR2 YSYEKL. The CDR3 DNA reads TGCGCCAGCAGCCAAGATGGGGGAGGTTTAAGACCGCTTAACACCGGGGAGCTGTTTTTT. This codes for CASSQDGGGLRPLNTGELFF.

The chain joins TRBV14 to TRBJ2-1, with 9 nucleotides matching TRBD2. V shed 4 bases, J shed 0 bases, and the junction held 10 bases outside the gene matches. The CDR3 covers 18 residues. From germline, CDR1 is SGHDN and CDR2 FVKESK. CDR3 in DNA: TGTGCCAGCAGCCCCGGGCTAGCGGGACCAAGCTCCTACAATGAGCAGTTCTTC. Residues: CASSPGLAGPSSYNEQFF.

The chain links TRBV19 to TRBJ2-1, with 11 bases identical to TRBD2. The CDR3 is 15 residues long. The junction had 8 bases not matched to a gene; V was cut back by 4 bases and J by 9 bases. Germline loops: CDR1 LNHDA, CDR2 SQIVND (reference sequence). The CDR3 spells CASSSVAGGIGEQFF. The CDR3 coding sequence is TGTGCCAGTAGTAGTGTAGCGGGAGGGATAGGTGAGCAGTTCTTC.

This chain links TRBV15 with TRBJ2-3; TRBD2 aligns across 7 bases. CDR3 length: 15 amino acids. J gave up 4 bases and V 8 bases, and 12 bases lay outside the gene matches. Germline V lookup: CDR1 LNHNV, CDR2 YYDKDF (reference sequence). This CDR3 is CATGEKTSLSDTQYF. The CDR3 DNA sequence: TGTGCCACCGGGGAGAAGACTAGCTTATCAGATACGCAGTATTTT. Full variable domain (outside the CDR3, taken from reference TRBV15 and TRBJ2-3): DAMVIQNPRYQVTQFGKPVTLSCSQTLNHNVMYWYQQKSSQAPKLLFHYYDKDFNNEADTPDNFQSRRPNTSFCFLDIRSPGLGDTAMYLCATGEKTSLSDTQYFGPGTRLTVL.

The chain is built from TRBV5-4 and TRBJ1-2, with D tentatively TRBD1 (5 bases). The V end was cut by 1 base, the J end by 8 bases, with 9 bases between. The CDR3 contains 12 residues. In germline, CDR1 is SGHNT, CDR2 YYREEE (reference sequence). The CDR3 protein is CASSLLGEGYTF. The CDR3 DNA reads as TGTGCCAGCAGCTTGTTGGGGGAGGGCTACACCTTC.

The V call is TRBV27, the J call TRBJ2-3; 11 bases are a match to TRBD2. Germline assignment: CDR1 MNHEY and CDR2 SMNVEV (reference sequence). The ends lost 3 bases at V and 3 bases at J; junction bases unmatched: 8. The CDR3 is 17 amino acids. CDR3 residues: CASSLYPSGRMTDTQYF. CDR3 in DNA: TGTGCCAGCAGTTTGTACCCTAGCGGGAGGATGACAGATACGCAGTATTTT.

The rearrangement joins TRBV6-5 to TRBJ2-2; 7 nucleotides align to TRBD1. From germline, CDR1 is MNHEY and CDR2 SVGAGI. The CDR3 loop spans 12 amino acids. The junction had 6 bases not matched to a gene; V was cut back by 6 bases and J by 11 bases. The CDR3 sequence is CASSRTGPELFF. The CDR3 region has the DNA TGTGCCAGCAGCCGGACAGGCCCCGAGCTGTTTTTT.

The CDR3 DNA is TGTGCCAGCAGCTTGTACACCGGGGAGCTGTTTTTT. Protein sequence: CASSLYTGELFF. The chain recombines TRBV5-8 with TRBJ2-2; D not certain. This CDR3 region has 12 residues. V dropped 1 base and J dropped 3 bases, with 1 base sitting between them. Germline values: CDR1 SGHTS, CDR2 YDEGEE.

The chain carries TRBV2 and TRBJ2-7; D unclear. With 6 bases removed from V and 3 bases from J, the gap between germline ends came to 3 bases. The germline V gene has CDR1 SNHLY and CDR2 FYNNEI. CDR3 length: 10 amino acids. CDR3 coding DNA: TGTGCCAGCAGACACTACGAGCAGTACTTC. The encoded protein is CASRHYEQYF.

The chain combines TRBV27 with TRBJ2-3, with unresolved D. This CDR3 is 13 amino acids long. CDR1 and CDR2 (germline): MNHEY, SMNVEV (reference sequence). Trimming stripped 2 bases from V and 0 bases from J, with 3 bases between. The CDR3 region has the DNA TGTGCCAGCAGTTTACTTAGCACAGATACGCAGTATTTT. It encodes CASSLLSTDTQYF.

The chain uses TRBV7-8 and TRBJ1-3; D is undetermined. CDR3 length: 14 residues. The germline gives CDR1 SGHVS, CDR2 FQNEAQ. The V end was cut by 0 bases, the J end by 4 bases, with 7 bases between. The CDR3 sequence: CASSLARRGNTIYF. CDR3 in DNA: TGTGCCAGCAGCTTAGCGCGAAGGGGAAACACCATATATTTT.